This T cell receptor beta chain was observed in a study of Ad26.COV2.S vaccination and SARS-CoV-2 variants. V was cut by 5 bases and J by 8 bases, with 27 bases left in between. The length of the CDR3 is 18 residues. Looked up from germline, CDR1 is SGHAT and CDR2 is FQNNGV. The treatment: 19 received Ad26.COV2.S at low or high dose, single or two shots; 5 received placebo; per-sample allocation not given. Sampling occurred on day 63 after the first vaccine or placebo injection. Profiling relied on immunoSEQ multiplex PCR, and the TCRdb table lists in-frame clones only, not all of them. This table holds fewer than 400,000 clones, around nine tenths found once.

The V and J genes are TRBV11-2 and TRBJ1-4; the D gene is possibly TRBD1 (6 bases). Sequences were derived from peripheral blood, sampled in a trial of Ad26.COV2.S vaccine versus placebo. The receptor was derived from a person aged 18 to 59 who received the Ad26.COV2.S COVID-19 vaccine or a placebo. Written as DNA, the CDR3 is TGTGCCAGCAGCCCGCGTCCGGTGTCGGCAGGGGCCGGAGAAAAACTGTTTTTT. Translation: CASSPRPVSAGAGEKLFF.